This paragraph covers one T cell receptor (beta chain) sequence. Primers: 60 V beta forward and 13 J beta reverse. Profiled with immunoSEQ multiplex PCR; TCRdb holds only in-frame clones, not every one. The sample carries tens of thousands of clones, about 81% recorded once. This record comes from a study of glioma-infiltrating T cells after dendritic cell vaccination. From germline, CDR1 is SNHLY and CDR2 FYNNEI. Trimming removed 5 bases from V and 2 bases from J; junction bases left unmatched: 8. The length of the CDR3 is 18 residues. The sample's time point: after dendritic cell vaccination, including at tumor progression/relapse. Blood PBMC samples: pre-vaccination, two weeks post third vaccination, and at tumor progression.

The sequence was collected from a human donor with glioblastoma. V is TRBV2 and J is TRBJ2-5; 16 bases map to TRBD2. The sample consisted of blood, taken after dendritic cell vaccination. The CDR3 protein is CASSWGLAGGVWQETQYF. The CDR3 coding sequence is TGTGCCAGCAGTTGGGGACTAGCGGGAGGGGTATGGCAAGAGACCCAGTACTTC.